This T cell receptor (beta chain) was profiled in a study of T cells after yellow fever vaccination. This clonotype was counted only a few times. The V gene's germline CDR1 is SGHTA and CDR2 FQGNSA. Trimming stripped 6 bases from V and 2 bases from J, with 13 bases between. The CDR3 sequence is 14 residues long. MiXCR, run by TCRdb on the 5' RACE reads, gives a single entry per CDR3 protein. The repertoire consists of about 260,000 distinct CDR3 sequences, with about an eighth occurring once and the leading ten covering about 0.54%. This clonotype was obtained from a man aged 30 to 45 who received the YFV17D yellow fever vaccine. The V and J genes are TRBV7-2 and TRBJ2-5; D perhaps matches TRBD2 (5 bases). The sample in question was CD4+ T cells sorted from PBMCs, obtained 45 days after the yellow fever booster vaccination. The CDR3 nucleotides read TGTGCCAGCAGTAGGACTGGAAGACAAGAGACCCAGTACTTC. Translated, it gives CASSRTGRQETQYF.